The clone carrying this TCR beta chain was seen only a few times. Antigen unknown. The data stem from a study of blood T cells in healthy people across ages. Each sample yielded at least 6 micrograms of PBMC total RNA. Then a second PCR, running roughly 7 to 11 cycles, was carried out with a sample-barcoded 5' primer and a J-beta primer mix. TCRdb analysed the 5' RACE reads with MiXCR anew, one entry per CDR3 protein. Among about 1.8 million distinct CDR3 sequences listed, 49% were seen once. Study observations and caveats: When set beside aged donors, long-lived donors presented more naive CD4+ cells and higher diversity.

J lost 7 bases, V lost 0 bases, and 9 bases had no gene match. This CDR3 region has 17 residues. CDR1 is LGHNA and CDR2 is YNFKEQ in the germline V gene. Sequencing input: blood. The rearrangement links TRBV4-2 to TRBJ2-1; 10 positions agree with TRBD2. This TCR was recovered from a woman aged 40 to 50 in good health. CDR3 sequence reads: CASSQEEWASGGNEQFF. CDR3 in DNA: TGTGCCAGCAGCCAAGAAGAGTGGGCTAGCGGGGGAAATGAGCAGTTCTTC.